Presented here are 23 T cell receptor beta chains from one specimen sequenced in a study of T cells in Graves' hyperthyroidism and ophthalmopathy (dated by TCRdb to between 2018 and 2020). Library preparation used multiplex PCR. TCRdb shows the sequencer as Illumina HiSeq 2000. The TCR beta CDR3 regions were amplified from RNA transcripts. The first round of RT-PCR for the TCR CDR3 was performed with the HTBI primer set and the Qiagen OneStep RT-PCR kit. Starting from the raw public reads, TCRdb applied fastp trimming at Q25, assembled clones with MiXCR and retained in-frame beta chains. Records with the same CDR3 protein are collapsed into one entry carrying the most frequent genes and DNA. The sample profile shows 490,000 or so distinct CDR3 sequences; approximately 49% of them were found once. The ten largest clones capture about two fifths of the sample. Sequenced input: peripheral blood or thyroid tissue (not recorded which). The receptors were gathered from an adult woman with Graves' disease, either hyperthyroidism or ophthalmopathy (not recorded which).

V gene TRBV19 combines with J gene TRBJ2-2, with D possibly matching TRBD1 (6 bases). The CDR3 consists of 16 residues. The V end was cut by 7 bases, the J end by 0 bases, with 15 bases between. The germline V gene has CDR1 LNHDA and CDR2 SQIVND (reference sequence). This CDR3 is CASTSQGLANTGELFF. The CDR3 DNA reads TGTGCCAGTACCTCCCAGGGGTTAGCGAACACCGGGGAGCTGTTTTTT.

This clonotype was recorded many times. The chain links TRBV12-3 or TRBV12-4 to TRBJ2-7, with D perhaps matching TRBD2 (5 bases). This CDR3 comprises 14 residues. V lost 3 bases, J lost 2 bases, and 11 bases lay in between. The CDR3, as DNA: TGTGCCAGCAGTTTCGAGGGTGACACCTACGAGCAGTACTTC. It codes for CASSFEGDTYEQYF.

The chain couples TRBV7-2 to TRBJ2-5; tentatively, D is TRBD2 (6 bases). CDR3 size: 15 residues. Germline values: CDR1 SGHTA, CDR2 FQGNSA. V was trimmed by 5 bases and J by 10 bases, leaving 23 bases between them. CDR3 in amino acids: CASSSPRGSIGGQYF. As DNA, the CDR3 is TGTGCCAGCAGCAGCCCTCGGGGGTCCATAGGTGGCCAGTACTTC.

Written as DNA, the CDR3 is TGTGCCAGCCCCCGGGAGACTGAAGCTTTCTTT. It codes for CASPRETEAFF. J is TRBJ1-1 and V is TRBV25-1; no reliable D call. This CDR3 contains 11 residues. V lost 8 bases to trimming and J lost 5 bases, with 9 bases between them. Germline V gene data show CDR1 as MGHDK and CDR2 as SYGVNS. Filled out from reference TRBV25-1 and TRBJ1-1, the complete variable domain reads EADIYQTPRYLVIGTGKKITLECSQTMGHDKMYWYQQDPGMELHLIHYSYGVNSTEKGDLSSESTVSRIRTEHFPLTLESARPSHTSQYLCASPRETEAFFGQGTRLTVV.

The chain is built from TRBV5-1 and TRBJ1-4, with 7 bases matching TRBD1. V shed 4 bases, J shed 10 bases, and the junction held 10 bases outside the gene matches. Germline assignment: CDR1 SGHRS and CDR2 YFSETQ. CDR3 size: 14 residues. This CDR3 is CASSPGQVDGKLFF. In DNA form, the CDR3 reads TGCGCCAGCAGCCCCGGACAGGTCGATGGAAAACTGTTTTTT.

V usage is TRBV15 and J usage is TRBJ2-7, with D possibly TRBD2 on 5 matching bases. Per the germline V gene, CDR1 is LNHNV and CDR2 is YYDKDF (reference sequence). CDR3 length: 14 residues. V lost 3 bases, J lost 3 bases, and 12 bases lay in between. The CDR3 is CATSSLGLHYEQYF. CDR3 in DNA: TGTGCCACCAGCAGCCTCGGACTTCACTACGAGCAGTACTTC. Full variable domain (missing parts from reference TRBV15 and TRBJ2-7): DAMVIQNPRYQVTQFGKPVTLSCSQTLNHNVMYWYQQKSSQAPKLLFHYYDKDFNNEADTPDNFQSRRPNTSFCFLDIRSPGLGDTAMYLCATSSLGLHYEQYFGPGTRLTVT.

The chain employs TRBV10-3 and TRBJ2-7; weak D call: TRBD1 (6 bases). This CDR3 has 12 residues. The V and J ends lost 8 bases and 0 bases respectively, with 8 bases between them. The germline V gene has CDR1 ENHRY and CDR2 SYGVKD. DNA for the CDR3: TGTGCCATCGCGGACAGCTCCTACGAGCAGTACTTC. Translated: CAIADSSYEQYF.

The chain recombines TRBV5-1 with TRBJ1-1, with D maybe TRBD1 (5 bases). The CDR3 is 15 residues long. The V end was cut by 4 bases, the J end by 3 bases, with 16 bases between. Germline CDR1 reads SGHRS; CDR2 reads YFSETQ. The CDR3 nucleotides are TGCGCCAGCAGCCCAAACTCCGGGGCACACACTGAAGCTTTCTTT. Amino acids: CASSPNSGAHTEAFF. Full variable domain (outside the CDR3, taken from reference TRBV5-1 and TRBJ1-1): KAGVTQTPRYLIKTRGQQVTLSCSPISGHRSVSWYQQTPGQGLQFLFEYFSETQRNKGNFPGRFSGRQFSNSRSEMNVSTLELGDSALYLCASSPNSGAHTEAFFGQGTRLTVV.

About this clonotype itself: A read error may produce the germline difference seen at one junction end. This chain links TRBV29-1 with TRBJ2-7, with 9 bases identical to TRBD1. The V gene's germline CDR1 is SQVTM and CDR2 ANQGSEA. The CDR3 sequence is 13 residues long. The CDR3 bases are TGCAGCGTGGAAGCGGACAGGGGCTACGAGCAGTACTTC. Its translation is CSVEADRGYEQYF.

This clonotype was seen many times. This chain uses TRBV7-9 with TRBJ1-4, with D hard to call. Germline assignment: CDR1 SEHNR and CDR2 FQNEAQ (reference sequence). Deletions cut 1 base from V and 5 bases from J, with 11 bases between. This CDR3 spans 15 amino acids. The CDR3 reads CASSLDPGGNEKLFF. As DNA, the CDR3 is TGTGCCAGCAGCTTAGATCCTGGTGGGAATGAAAAACTGTTTTTT.

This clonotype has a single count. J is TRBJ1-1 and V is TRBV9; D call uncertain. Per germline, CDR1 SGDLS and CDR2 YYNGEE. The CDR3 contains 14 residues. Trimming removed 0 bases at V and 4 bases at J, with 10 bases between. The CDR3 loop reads CASSVDGDGTEAFF. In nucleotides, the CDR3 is TGTGCCAGCAGCGTAGATGGGGATGGCACTGAAGCTTTCTTT.

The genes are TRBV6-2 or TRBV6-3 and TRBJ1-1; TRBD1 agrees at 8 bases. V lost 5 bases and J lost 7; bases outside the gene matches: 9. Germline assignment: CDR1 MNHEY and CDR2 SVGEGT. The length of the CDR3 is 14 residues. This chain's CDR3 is CASSETGEDNEAFF. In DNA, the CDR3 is TGTGCCAGCAGTGAGACAGGGGAGGACAATGAAGCTTTCTTT.

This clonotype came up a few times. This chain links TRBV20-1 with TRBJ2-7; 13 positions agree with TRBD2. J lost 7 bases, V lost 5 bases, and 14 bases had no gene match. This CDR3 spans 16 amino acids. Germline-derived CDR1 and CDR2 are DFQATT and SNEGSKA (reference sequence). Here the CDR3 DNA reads TGCAGTGCTCGACTAGCGGGAGGTGGGAGGTCTCGGGAGCAGTACTTC. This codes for CSARLAGGGRSREQYF.

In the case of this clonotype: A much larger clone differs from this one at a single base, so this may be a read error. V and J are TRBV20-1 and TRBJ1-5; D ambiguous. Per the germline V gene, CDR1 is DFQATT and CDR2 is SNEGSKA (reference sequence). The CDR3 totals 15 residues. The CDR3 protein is CSASHLDYSNQLQHF. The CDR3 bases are TGCAGTGCTAGCCATCTAGACTATAGCAATCAGCTCCAGCATTTT.

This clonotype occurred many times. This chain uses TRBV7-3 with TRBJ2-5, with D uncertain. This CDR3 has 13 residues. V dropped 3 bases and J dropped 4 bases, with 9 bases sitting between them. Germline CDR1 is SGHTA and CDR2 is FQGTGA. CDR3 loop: CASSFGGSETQYF. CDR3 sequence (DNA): TGTGCCAGCAGCTTTGGCGGCTCAGAGACCCAGTACTTC.

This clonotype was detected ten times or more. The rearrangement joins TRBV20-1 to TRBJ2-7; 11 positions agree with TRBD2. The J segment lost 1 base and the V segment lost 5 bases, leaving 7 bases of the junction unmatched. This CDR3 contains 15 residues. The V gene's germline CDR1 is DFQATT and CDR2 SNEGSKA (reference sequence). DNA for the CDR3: TGCAGTGCTCCCCAAGGGACTAGCGGATCCTACGAGCAGTACTTC. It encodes CSAPQGTSGSYEQYF.

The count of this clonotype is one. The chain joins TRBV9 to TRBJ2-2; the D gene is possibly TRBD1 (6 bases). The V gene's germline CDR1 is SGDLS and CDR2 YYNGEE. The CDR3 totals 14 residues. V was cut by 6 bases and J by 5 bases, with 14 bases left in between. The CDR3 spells CASTRRGSTGELFF. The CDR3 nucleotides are TGTGCCAGCACCCGCAGGGGCAGTACCGGGGAGCTGTTTTTT.

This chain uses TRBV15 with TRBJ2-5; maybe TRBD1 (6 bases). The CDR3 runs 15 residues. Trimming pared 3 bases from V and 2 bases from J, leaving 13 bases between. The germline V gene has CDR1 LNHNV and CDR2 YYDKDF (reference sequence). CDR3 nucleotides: TGTGCCACCAGCAGTTACAGGGCCCCACAAGAGACCCAGTACTTC. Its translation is CATSSYRAPQETQYF. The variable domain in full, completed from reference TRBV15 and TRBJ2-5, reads DAMVIQNPRYQVTQFGKPVTLSCSQTLNHNVMYWYQQKSSQAPKLLFHYYDKDFNNEADTPDNFQSRRPNTSFCFLDIRSPGLGDTAMYLCATSSYRAPQETQYFGPGTRLLVL.

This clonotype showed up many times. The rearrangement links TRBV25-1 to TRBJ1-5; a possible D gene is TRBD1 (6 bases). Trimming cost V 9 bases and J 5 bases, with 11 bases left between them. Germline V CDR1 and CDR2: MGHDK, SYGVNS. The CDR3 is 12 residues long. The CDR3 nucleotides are TGTGCCAGAGGGACATTTGATCAGCCCCAGCATTTT. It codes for CARGTFDQPQHF.

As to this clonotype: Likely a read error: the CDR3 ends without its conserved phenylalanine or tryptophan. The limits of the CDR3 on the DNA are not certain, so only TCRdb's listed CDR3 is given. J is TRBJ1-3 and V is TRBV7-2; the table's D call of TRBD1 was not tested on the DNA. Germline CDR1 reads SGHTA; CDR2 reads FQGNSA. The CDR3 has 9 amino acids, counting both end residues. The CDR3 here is CASRTALGH.

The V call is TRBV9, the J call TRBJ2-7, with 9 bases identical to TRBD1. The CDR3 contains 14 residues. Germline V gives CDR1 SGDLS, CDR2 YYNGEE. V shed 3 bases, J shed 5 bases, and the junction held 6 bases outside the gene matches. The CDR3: CASSGRQGVNEQYF. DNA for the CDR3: TGTGCCAGCAGCGGGCGACAGGGGGTCAACGAGCAGTACTTC.

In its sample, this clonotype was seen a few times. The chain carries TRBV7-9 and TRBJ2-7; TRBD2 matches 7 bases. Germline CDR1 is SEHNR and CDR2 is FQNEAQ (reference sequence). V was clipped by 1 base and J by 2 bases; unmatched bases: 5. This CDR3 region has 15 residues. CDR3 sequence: CASSLVVAGPYEQYF. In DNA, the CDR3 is TGTGCCAGCAGCTTAGTGGTAGCGGGTCCCTACGAGCAGTACTTC.

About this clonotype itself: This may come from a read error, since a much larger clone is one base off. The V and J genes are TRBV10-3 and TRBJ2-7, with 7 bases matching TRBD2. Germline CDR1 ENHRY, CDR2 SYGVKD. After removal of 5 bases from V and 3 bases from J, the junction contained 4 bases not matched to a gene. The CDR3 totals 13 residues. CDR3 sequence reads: CAISRTRDYEQYF. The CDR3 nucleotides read TGTGCCATCAGTCGGACTAGAGACTACGAGCAGTACTTC.